This T cell receptor (beta chain) originates from a study of T cell repertoires in cytomegalovirus infection. The CDR3 runs to 15 residues. Germline assignment: CDR1 SEHNR and CDR2 FQNEAQ (reference sequence). Losses at the gene ends were 4 bases for V and 6 bases for J; bases not matched to a gene: 7. Worth noting for this clonotype: Its antigen is unidentified.

TCRdb called the reads again in MiXCR, with one record for every CDR3 protein. The sample has approximately 1,000,000 distinct CDR3 sequences; 30% to 40% are singletons. This chain connects TRBV7-9 to TRBJ2-1, with 9 bases identical to TRBD2. This sequence was found in a human donor in good health (CMV status not recorded). Some clones in this sample may be carry-over from other donors' samples. This specimen consisted of cultured CD8+ T cells from PBMCs, obtained from culture after CMV antigen stimulation. In DNA form, the CDR3 reads TGTGCCAGCAGCTGGGATGCGGGGGGGCGCAATGAGCAGTTCTTC. Protein product: CASSWDAGGRNEQFF. The variable domain in full, completed from reference TRBV7-9 and TRBJ2-1, reads DTGVSQNPRHKITKRGQNVTFRCDPISEHNRLYWYRQTLGQGPEFLTYFQNEAQLEKSRLLSDRFSAERPKGSFSTLEIQRTEQGDSAMYLCASSWDAGGRNEQFFGPGTRLTVL.